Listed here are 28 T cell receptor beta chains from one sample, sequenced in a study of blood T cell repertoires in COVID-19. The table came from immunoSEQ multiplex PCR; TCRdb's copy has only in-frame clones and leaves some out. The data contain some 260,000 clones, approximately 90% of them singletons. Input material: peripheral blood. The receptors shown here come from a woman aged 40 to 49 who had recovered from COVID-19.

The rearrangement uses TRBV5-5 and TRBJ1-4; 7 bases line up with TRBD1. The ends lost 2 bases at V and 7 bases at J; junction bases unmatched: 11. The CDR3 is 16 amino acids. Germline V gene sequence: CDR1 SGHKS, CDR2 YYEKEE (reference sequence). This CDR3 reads CASSLSTPNRGEKLFF. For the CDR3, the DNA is TGTGCCAGCAGCTTAAGTACCCCCAACAGGGGTGAAAAACTGTTTTTT.

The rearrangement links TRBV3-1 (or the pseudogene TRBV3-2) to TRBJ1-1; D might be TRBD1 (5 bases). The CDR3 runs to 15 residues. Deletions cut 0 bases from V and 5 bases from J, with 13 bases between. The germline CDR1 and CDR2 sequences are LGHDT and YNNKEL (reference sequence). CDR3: CASSQDLYGGTEAFF. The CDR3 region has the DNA TGTGCCAGCAGCCAAGATCTGTATGGGGGGACTGAAGCTTTCTTT.

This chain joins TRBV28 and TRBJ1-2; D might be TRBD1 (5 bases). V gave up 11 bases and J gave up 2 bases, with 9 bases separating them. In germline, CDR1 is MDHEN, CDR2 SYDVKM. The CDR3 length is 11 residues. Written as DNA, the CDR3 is TGTGCCCTGGGGGGGAACTATGGCTACACCTTC. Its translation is CALGGNYGYTF.

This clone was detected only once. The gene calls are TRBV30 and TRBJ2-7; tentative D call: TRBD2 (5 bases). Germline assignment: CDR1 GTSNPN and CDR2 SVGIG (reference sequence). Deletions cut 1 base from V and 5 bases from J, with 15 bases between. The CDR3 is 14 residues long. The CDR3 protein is CAWSGLGDTHEQYF. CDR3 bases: TGTGCCTGGAGTGGTCTCGGGGATACCCACGAGCAGTACTTC.

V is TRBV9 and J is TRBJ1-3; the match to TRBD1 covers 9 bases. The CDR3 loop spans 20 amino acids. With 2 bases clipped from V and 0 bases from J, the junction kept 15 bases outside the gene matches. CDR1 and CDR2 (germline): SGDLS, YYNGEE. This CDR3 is CASSVQPINRGPSSGNTIYF. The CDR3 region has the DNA TGTGCCAGCAGCGTCCAACCAATAAACAGGGGGCCCAGCTCTGGAAACACCATATATTTT.

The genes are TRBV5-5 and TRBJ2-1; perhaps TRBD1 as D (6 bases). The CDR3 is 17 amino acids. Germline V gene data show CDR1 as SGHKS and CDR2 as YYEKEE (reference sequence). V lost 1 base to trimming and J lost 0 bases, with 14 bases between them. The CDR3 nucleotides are TGTGCCAGCAGCTTGCGACCTCGGACAGCCTCCTACAATGAGCAGTTCTTC. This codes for CASSLRPRTASYNEQFF.

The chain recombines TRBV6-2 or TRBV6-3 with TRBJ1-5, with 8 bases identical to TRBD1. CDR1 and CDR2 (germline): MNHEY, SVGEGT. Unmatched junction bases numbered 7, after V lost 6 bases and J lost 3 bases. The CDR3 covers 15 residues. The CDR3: CASSAQGGHNQPQHF. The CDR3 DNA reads TGTGCCAGCAGCGCACAGGGGGGGCACAATCAGCCCCAGCATTTT.

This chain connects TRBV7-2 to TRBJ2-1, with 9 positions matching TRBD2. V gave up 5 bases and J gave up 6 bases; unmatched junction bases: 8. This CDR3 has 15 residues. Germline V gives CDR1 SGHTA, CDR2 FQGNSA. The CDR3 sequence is CASSAGLANSNEQFF. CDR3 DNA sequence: TGTGCCAGCAGCGCGGGACTAGCTAACAGCAATGAGCAGTTCTTC.

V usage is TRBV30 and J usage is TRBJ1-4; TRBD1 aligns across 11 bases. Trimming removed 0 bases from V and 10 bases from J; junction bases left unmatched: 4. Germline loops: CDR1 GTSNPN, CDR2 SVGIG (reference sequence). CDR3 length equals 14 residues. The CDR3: CAWSVGTGGGKLFF. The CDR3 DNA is TGTGCCTGGAGTGTAGGGACAGGGGGGGGAAAACTGTTTTTT.

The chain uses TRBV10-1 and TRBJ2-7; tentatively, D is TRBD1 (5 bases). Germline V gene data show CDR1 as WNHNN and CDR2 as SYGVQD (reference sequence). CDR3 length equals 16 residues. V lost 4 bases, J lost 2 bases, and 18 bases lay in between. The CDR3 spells CASSGPARALTYEQYV. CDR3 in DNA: TGCGCCAGCAGTGGGCCGGCCAGGGCTTTAACCTACGAGCAGTACGTC.

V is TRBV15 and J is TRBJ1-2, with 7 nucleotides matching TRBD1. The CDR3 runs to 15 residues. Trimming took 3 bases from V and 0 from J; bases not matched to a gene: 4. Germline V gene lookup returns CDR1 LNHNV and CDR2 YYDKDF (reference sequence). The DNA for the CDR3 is TGTGCCACCAGCAGGGGGACAGCTTCTAACTATGGCTACACCTTC. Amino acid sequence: CATSRGTASNYGYTF.

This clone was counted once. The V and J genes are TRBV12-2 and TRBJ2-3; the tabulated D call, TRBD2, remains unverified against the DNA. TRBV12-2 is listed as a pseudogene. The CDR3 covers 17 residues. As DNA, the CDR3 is TGTGCAAGTCGCTTAGGGGGACCTAGCGTCCGCACAGATACGCAGTATTTT. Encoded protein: CASRLGGPSVRTDTQYF.

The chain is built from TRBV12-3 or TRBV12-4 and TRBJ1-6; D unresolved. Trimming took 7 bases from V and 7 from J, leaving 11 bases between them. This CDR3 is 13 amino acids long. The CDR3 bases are TGTGCCAGCACCCGCGGGTTAAATTCACCCCTCCACTTT. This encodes CASTRGLNSPLHF.

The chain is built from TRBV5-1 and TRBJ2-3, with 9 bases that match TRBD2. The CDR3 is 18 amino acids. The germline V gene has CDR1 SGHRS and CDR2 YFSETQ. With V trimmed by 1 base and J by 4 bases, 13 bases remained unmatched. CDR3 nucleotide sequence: TGCGCCAGCAGCTTGCCCGGGAACGGCGGGAGGGCCGCAGATACGCAGTATTTT. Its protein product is CASSLPGNGGRAADTQYF. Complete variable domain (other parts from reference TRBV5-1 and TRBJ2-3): KAGVTQTPRYLIKTRGQQVTLSCSPISGHRSVSWYQQTPGQGLQFLFEYFSETQRNKGNFPGRFSGRQFSNSRSEMNVSTLELGDSALYLCASSLPGNGGRAADTQYFGPGTRLTVL.

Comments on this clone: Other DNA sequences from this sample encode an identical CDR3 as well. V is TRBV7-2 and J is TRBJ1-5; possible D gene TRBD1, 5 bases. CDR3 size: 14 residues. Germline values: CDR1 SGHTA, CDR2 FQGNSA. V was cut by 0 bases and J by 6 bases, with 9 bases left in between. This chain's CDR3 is CASSLAGGGQPQHF. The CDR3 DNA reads TGTGCCAGCAGCTTAGCTGGGGGAGGTCAGCCCCAGCATTTT.

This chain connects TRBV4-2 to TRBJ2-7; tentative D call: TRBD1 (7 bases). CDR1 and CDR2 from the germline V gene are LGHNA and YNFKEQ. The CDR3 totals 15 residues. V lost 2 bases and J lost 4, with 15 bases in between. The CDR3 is CASSQQSQGGYEQYF. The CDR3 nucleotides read TGTGCCAGCAGCCAACAAAGTCAGGGGGGTTACGAGCAGTACTTC.

The CDR3 reads CAWGRGTRAGYTF. The DNA of the CDR3 is TGTGCCTGGGGGAGGGGGACGAGGGCTGGCTACACCTTC. This sequence joins TRBV30 and TRBJ1-2, with a weak D call TRBD1 (6 bases). V was clipped by 5 bases and J by 7 bases, with 17 bases between them. Germline V gene lookup returns CDR1 GTSNPN and CDR2 SVGIG (reference sequence). This CDR3 has 13 residues.

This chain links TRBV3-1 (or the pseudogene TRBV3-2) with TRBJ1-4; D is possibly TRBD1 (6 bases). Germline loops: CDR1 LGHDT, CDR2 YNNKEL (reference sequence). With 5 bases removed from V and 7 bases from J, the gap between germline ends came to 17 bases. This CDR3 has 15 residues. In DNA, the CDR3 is TGTGCCAGCAGCGGAAGGGGGGGTCGGGGTGAAAAACTGTTTTTT. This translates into CASSGRGGRGEKLFF.

In nucleotides, the CDR3 is TGCGCCAGCAGCCAAGATGGGCACACAGGGGGGTATGGCTACACCTTC. As protein: CASSQDGHTGGYGYTF. The V and J genes are TRBV4-3 and TRBJ1-2, with 8 bases lining up with TRBD1. The CDR3 extends over 16 amino acids. With V trimmed by 0 bases and J by 5 bases, 8 bases remained unmatched. Per germline, CDR1 LGHNA and CDR2 YSLEER.

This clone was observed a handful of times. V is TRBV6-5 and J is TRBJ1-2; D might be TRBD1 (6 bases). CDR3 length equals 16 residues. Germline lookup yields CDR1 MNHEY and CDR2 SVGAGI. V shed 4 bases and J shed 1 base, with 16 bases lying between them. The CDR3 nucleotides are TGTGCCAGCAGTTCCCCAAGGGGACACAATAACTATGGCTACACCTTC. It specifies CASSSPRGHNNYGYTF.

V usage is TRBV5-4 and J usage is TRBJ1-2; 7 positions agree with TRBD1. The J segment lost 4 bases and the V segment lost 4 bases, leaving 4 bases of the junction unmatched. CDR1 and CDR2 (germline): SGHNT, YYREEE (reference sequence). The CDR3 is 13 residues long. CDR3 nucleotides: TGTGCCAGCAGCCCCCAGGGGGGCTATGGCTACACCTTC. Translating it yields CASSPQGGYGYTF.

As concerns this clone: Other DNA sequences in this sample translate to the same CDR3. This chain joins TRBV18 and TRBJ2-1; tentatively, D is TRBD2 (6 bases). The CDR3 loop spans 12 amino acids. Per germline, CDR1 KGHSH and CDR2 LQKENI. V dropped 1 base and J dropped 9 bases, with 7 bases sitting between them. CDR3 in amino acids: CASSPRGGEQFF. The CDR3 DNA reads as TGTGCCAGCTCACCACGGGGAGGTGAGCAGTTCTTC.

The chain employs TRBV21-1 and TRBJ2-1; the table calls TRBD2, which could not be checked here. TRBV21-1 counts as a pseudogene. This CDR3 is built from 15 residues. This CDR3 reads CASSKGGTTYNEQFF. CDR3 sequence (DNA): TGTGCCAGCAGCAAAGGGGGGACTACCTACAATGAGCAGTTCTTC.

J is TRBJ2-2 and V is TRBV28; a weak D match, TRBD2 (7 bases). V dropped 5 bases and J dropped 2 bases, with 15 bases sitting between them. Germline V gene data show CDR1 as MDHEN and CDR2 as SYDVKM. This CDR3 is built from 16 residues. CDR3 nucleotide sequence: TGTGCCAGCAGTGGGGCTGGGGGGGCCAACACCGGGGAGCTGTTTTTT. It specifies CASSGAGGANTGELFF.

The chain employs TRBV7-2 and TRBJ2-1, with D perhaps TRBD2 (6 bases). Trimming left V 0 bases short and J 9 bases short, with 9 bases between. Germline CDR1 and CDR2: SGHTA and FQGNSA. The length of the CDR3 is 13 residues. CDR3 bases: TGTGCCAGCAGCTTAGCCGGTAGCGGTGAGCAGTTCTTC. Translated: CASSLAGSGEQFF.

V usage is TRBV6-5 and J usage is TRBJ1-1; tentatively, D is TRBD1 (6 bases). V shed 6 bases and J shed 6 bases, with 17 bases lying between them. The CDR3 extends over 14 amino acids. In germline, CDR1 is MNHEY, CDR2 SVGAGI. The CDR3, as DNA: TGTGCCAGCAGCCGGGCAGGGGCCACCGCTGAAGCTTTCTTT. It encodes CASSRAGATAEAFF.

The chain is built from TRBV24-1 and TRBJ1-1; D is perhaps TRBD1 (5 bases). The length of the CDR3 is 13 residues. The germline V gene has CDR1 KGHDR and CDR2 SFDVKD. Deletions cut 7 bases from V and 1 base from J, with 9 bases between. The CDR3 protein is CATRPQGNTEAFF. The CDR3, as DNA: TGTGCCACCAGGCCCCAGGGGAACACTGAAGCTTTCTTT.

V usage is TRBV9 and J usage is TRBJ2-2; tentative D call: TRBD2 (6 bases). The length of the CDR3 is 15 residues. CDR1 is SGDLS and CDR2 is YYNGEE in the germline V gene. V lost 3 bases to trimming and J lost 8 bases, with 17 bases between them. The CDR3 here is CASSGGPGVPGELFF. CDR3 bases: TGTGCCAGCAGCGGCGGGCCGGGGGTTCCGGGGGAGCTGTTTTTT.